A selection of T cell receptor beta chains follows, all from one sample in a study of CD8+ T cells in alopecia areata. Clones were read by immunoSEQ multiplex PCR, and TCRdb kept only the in-frame ones, dropping some. The sample has hundreds of thousands of clones; roughly 69% are singletons. The source was CD4+ T cells sorted from blood, collected at week 0. Receptors originate from a human donor with alopecia areata. CDR3s include the opening cysteine and the closing phenylalanine or tryptophan.

>TRBJ2-2|TRBV9
CASSPLWGGGINTGELFF
>TRBJ2-7|TRBV4-2
CASSQVDRDLPYEQYF
>TRBJ1-1|TRBV2
CASRYREEGEAFF
>TRBJ2-5|TRBV29-1
CSVGPGQETQYF
>TRBJ2-7|TRBV29-1
CSVSPGSSYEQYF
>TRBJ1-6|TRBV30
CASRSRVRAGNSPLHF
>TRBJ2-7|TRBV14
CASSQVRGGEQYF
>TRBJ2-1|TRBV4-2
CASSPFSDPYNEQFF
>TRBJ1-2|TRBV29-1
CSARDGLGYGYTF
>TRBJ1-3|TRBV7-8
CASSPGGRNTIYF
>TRBJ1-6|TRBV30
CAWSEGGAGNSPLHF
>TRBJ2-1|TRBV4-3
CASSFRQPGDEQFF
>TRBJ2-1|TRBV29-1
CSVDKGAYEQFF
>TRBJ2-4|TRBV7-3
CASSFGILDIQYF
>TRBJ2-5|TRBV15
CATSKISFGIQETQYF
>TRBJ2-5|TRBV29-1
CSVTPGPLNF
>TRBJ1-1|TRBV30
CAFTPNTEAFF
>TRBJ1-2|TRBV7-9
CASSLAQGTGGGYTF
>TRBJ1-5|TRBV29-1
CSVELDSNQPQHF
>TRBJ2-7|TRBV2
CASRTGVGYEQYF
>TRBJ1-1|TRBV25-1
CASRSTGTVNTEAFF
>TRBJ2-5|TRBV18
CASSPGLAEETQYF
>TRBJ2-5|TRBV7-2
CASSFVRSETQYF
>TRBJ2-1|TRBV7-9
CASSRSGLDYNEQFF
>TRBJ2-7|TRBV5-1
CASSFPGRDEQYF
>TRBJ2-1|TRBV11-2
CASSLLAREQFF
>TRBJ2-1|TRBV30
CAWSSGLAGNEQFF
>TRBJ2-3|TRBV4-1
CASSRDSRTDTQYF
>TRBJ2-3|TRBV30
CAWETATSTDTQYF
>TRBJ2-3|TRBV20-1
CSARDDGTQYF
>TRBJ2-1|TRBV29-1
CSVAVADSYNEQFF
>TRBJ1-2|TRBV2
CASSEQSYGYTF
>TRBJ1-1|TRBV5-4
CASSLPRTESTEAFF
>TRBJ2-5|TRBV5-1
CASSLRTKQETQYF
>TRBJ2-1|TRBV29-1
CSVDSVAGGFNEQFF
>TRBJ2-7|TRBV14
CASSRRGTGLPYEQYF
>TRBJ2-1|TRBV5-6
CASSYQANYYNEQFF
>TRBJ1-6|TRBV30
CAGSPGTRGLGNSPLHF
>TRBJ1-2|TRBV7-3
CASSEGANYGYTF
>TRBJ2-3|TRBV9
CASSPQVPDTQYF
>TRBJ2-1|TRBV9
CASSGGGSYNEQFF
>TRBJ1-2|TRBV27
CASSLQGARDYGYTF
>TRBJ2-3|TRBV7-3
CASSPDRTDTQYF
>TRBJ1-6|TRBV7-2
CASSWDRGSPLHF
>TRBJ2-3|TRBV5-1
CASSTGTYGTDTQYF
>TRBJ2-1|TRBV11-1
CASSLASSSYNEQFF